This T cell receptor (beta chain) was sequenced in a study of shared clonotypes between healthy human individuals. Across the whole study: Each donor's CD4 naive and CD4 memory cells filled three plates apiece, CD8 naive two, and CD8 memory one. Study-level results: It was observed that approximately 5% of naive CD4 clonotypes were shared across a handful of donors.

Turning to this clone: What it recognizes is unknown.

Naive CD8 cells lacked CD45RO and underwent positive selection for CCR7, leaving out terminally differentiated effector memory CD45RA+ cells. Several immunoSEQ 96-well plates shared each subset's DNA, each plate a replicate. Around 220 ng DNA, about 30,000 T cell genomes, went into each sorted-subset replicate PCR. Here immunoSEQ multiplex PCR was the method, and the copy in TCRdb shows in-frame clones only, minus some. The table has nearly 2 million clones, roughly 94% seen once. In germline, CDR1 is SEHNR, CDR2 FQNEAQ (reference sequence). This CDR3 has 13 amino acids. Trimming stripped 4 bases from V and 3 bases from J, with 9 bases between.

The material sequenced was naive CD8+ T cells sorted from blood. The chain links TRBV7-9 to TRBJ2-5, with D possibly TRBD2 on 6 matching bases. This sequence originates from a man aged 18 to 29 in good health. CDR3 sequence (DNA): TGTGCCAGCAGCTCGAGGGAGGAAGAGACCCAGTACTTC. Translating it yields CASSSREEETQYF.